Detailed here is one TCR beta chain. Its antigen is still unknown. The CDR3 has 19 amino acids. Germline assignment: CDR1 LGHNA and CDR2 YNFKEQ. Trimming cost V 0 bases and J 2 bases; bases outside gene matches: 10. Researchers ran the PCR with 60 Vbeta and 13 Jbeta primers. Sequenced by immunoSEQ multiplex PCR; TCRdb stores in-frame clones only, minus some. In total, the table holds approximately 130,000 clones. The sample is drawn from a study of cytomegalovirus exposure and HLA in healthy donors. The study's findings and limits: Reports indicated that the classifier achieved high specificity and sensitivity in diagnosing cytomegalovirus status. Sequencing artifact likely explains a cluster of highly shared sequence variants.

The rearrangement links TRBV4-2 to TRBJ2-5; TRBD2 matches 12 bases. What was sequenced was PBMCs. The TCR was taken from a woman aged 55-70 years in good health and CMV-seronegative. This CDR3 reads CASSQDDLLAGGPQETQYF. Written as DNA, the CDR3 is TGTGCCAGCAGCCAAGATGACCTTCTAGCGGGGGGGCCTCAAGAGACCCAGTACTTC.